A selection of T cell receptor beta chains follows, all from one sample in a study of cytotoxic CD8 clonotypes in ibrutinib-treated CLL. TCRdb's table, derived via immunoSEQ multiplex PCR, lists solely in-frame clones and lacks some. The sample comprises 35,000 or so clones, 60% to 80% of which are singletons, and 16% rests with the top ten. The sample in question was PBMCs, obtained at disease progression, from a patient treated with ibrutinib. The receptors derive from a human donor with chronic lymphocytic leukemia. Both conserved end residues are part of each CDR3. Each record gives: J gene, clone size, D gene, V gene, CDR3 DNA, CDR3 protein. A D gene is named only where the DNA matches it firmly. A row's size may be missing; if present it is once, few, many or a size class.

>TRBJ2-7|NA|TRBD1|TRBV5-4
TGTGCCAGCGGGGACAGCTCCTACGAGCAGTACTTC
CASGDSSYEQYF
>TRBJ1-5|NA|NA|TRBV6-5
TGTGCCAGCAGTGGCCTGGGCAATCAGCCCCAGCATTTT
CASSGLGNQPQHF
>TRBJ2-1|NA|TRBD2|TRBV11-3
TGTGCCAGCAGCTTAGCGACTAGCGGGGGGGCCAGCTCCTACAATGAGCAGTTCTTC
CASSLATSGGASSYNEQFF
>TRBJ1-6|few|NA|TRBV7-9
TGTGCCAGCAGCGTCGATAGTGGGGGTAATTCACCCCTCCACTTT
CASSVDSGGNSPLHF
>TRBJ2-1|NA|NA|TRBV7-9
TGTGCCAGCAGCTCACAGGGATCGGGGACTACCTACAATGAGCAGTTCTTC
CASSSQGSGTTYNEQFF
>TRBJ2-7|few|TRBD1|TRBV2
TGTGCCACCCGACCAGGGGGTGGAGTCTACGAGCAGTACTTC
CATRPGGGVYEQYF
>TRBJ2-2|NA|TRBD2|TRBV2
TGTGCCAGCAGTCCCCGGGAAGCGGGGGCCGGGGAGCTGTTTTTT
CASSPREAGAGELFF
>TRBJ1-1|few|NA|TRBV19
TGTGCCAGTAGTGCGGGGTGGACCAGTGAAGCTTTCTTT
CASSAGWTSEAFF
>TRBJ2-7|NA|TRBD1|TRBV14
TGTGCCAGCAGCCAAACGGACAGGGCCTACAGGAACGAGCAGTACTTC
CASSQTDRAYRNEQYF
>TRBJ1-2|NA|TRBD1|TRBV2
TGTGCCAGAAGAGACAGGGGGCAAGGTGGCTACACCTTC
CARRDRGQGGYTF
>TRBJ2-1|NA|NA|TRBV7-9
TGTGCCAGCAGCACAGGACCCGAGCAGTTCTTC
CASSTGPEQFF
>TRBJ1-1|NA|NA|TRBV5-6
TGTGCCAGCAGCTTGGGATCGGAGGCTTTCTTT
CASSLGSEAFF
>TRBJ2-3|NA|TRBD2|TRBV4-2
TGTGCCAGCAGCCAAGAAGTAGCGGGGGGGTCCGCAGATACGCAGTATTTT
CASSQEVAGGSADTQYF
>TRBJ1-3|NA|NA|TRBV5-1
TGCGCCAGCAGCTTGACGGGGTCGGCTGGAAACACCATATATTTT
CASSLTGSAGNTIYF
>TRBJ1-2|NA|TRBD1|TRBV5-4
TGTGCCAGCAGCCAGGACAGGTTTTATGGCTACACCTTC
CASSQDRFYGYTF
>TRBJ1-6|NA|NA|TRBV15
TGTGCCACCAGCAGAGATGGGGGGATAGGGTCACCCCTCCACTTT
CATSRDGGIGSPLHF
>TRBJ1-3|few|NA|TRBV6-5
TGTGCCAGCAGTTTAAGCCGGGCCTCCTCTGGAAACACCATATATTTT
CASSLSRASSGNTIYF
>TRBJ1-5|NA|NA|TRBV19
TGTGCCAGTAGTATATCATCGAGAGGCAATCAGCCCCAGCATTTT
CASSISSRGNQPQHF
>TRBJ1-1|NA|NA|TRBV5-1
TGCGCCAGCAGCGACCTTTTATTGGGGAACACTGAAGCTTTCTTT
CASSDLLLGNTEAFF
>TRBJ1-1|NA|NA|TRBV6-5
TGTGCCAGCAGGGCGCTCCCACGGGGGAACACTGAAGCTTTCTTT
CASRALPRGNTEAFF
>TRBJ2-3|NA|NA|TRBV2
TGTGCCAGCAGAAGACGGGACACCAATGCGGATACGCAGTATTTT
CASRRRDTNADTQYF
>TRBJ2-7|NA|NA|TRBV4-1
TGCGCCAGCAGCCTATTTATAGTGGGGGGCCGGTACGAGCAGTACTTC
CASSLFIVGGRYEQYF
>TRBJ2-4|NA|TRBD1|TRBV10-2
TGCGCCAGCAGTGGACAGGGGTACATTCAGTACTTC
CASSGQGYIQYF
>TRBJ2-3|NA|NA|TRBV5-1
TGCGCCAGCAGCGCGTTAAGCACAGATACGCAGTATTTT
CASSALSTDTQYF
>TRBJ1-4|once|NA|TRBV19
TGTGCCAGTAGTACCTCGACGGGACAAATGTGGAAACTGTTTTTT
CASSTSTGQMWKLFF
>TRBJ1-2|NA|NA|TRBV27
TGTGCCAGCAGTTTGAGGGCAGCTAACTATGGCTACACCTTC
CASSLRAANYGYTF
>TRBJ2-1|few|NA|TRBV5-1
TGCGCCAGCAACTGGTTGGGGGGAAACAATGAGCAGTTCTTC
CASNWLGGNNEQFF
>TRBJ2-3|few|NA|TRBV2
TGTGCCAGCAGCAACCGGGGAGGCACGCAGTATTTT
CASSNRGGTQYF
>TRBJ2-5|NA|NA|TRBV11-2
TGTGCCAGCAGCTTAGTATTGGTAGGGAGGTTACAAGAGACCCAGTACTTC
CASSLVLVGRLQETQYF
>TRBJ2-5|NA|TRBD1|TRBV5-1
TGCGCCAGCAGTCCCGGACAGGGAAAGGAGGAGACCCAGTACTTC
CASSPGQGKEETQYF
>TRBJ1-1|NA|TRBD1|TRBV6-6
TGTGCCAGCAGAACGACAGGGGGCGCGGTTGAAGCTTTCTTT
CASRTTGGAVEAFF
>TRBJ1-5|NA|NA|TRBV6-1
TGTGCCAGCAGTGTACAGGGCAATCAGCCCCAGCATTTT
CASSVQGNQPQHF
>TRBJ1-1|few|NA|TRBV28
TGTGCCAGCACCAAACTCCCTGGGGGGAGAGGAGCTTTCTTT
CASTKLPGGRGAFF
>TRBJ2-2|NA|NA|TRBV6-1
TGTGCCAGCAGTTTTATTTCCGGGACCGGGGAGCTGTTTTTT
CASSFISGTGELFF
>TRBJ2-5|once|TRBD1|TRBV25-1
TGTGCCAGCAGTGAAGGGACAGGGGTAGAGACCCAGTACTTC
CASSEGTGVETQYF
>TRBJ1-2|NA|NA|TRBV7-8
TGTGCCAGCAGCTTGGGAGGGGCTAACTATGGCTACACCTTC
CASSLGGANYGYTF
>TRBJ1-1|NA|NA|TRBV5-5
TGTGCCAGCAGCTTGATCCTACAGGGGAACACTGAAGCTTTCTTT
CASSLILQGNTEAFF
>TRBJ2-7|NA|TRBD2|TRBV6-1
TGTGCCAGTGGCGGACTAGCGGATTCCTACGAGCAGTACTTC
CASGGLADSYEQYF
>TRBJ2-7|once|NA|TRBV6-1
TGTGCCAGCAGTATGGAAGGATTCTCCTACGAGCAGTACTTC
CASSMEGFSYEQYF
>TRBJ1-4|few|NA|TRBV2
TGTGCCAGCACGGTGGAGGGGCGGCTGTTTTTT
CASTVEGRLFF
>TRBJ2-3|once|NA|TRBV9
TGTGCCAGCAGCGTAGGGGGAGGAGATACGCAGTATTTT
CASSVGGGDTQYF
>TRBJ1-3|few|NA|TRBV14
TGTGCCAGCAGCGGGACGGCTGGAAACACCATATATTTT
CASSGTAGNTIYF
>TRBJ1-4|NA|NA|TRBV6-1
TGTGCCAGCAAAAATCTGGCAGGCAATGAAAAACTGTTTTTT
CASKNLAGNEKLFF
>TRBJ2-2|NA|NA|TRBV6-5
TGTGCCAGCGGTGGCACCGGGGAGCTGTTTTTT
CASGGTGELFF
>TRBJ1-5|few|NA|TRBV10-1
TGCGCCGCCTCCAATAGGGTAGAGCGCAATCAGCCCCAGCATTTT
CAASNRVERNQPQHF
>TRBJ2-1|NA|NA|TRBV6-5
TGTGCCAGCAGTTACGGGGGTGGGTCCTACAATGAGCAGTTCTTC
CASSYGGGSYNEQFF
>TRBJ1-1|NA|NA|TRBV7-9
TGTGCCAGCAGCTTAAACAGGGATCGGACTGAAGCTTTCTTT
CASSLNRDRTEAFF
>TRBJ2-3|NA|NA|TRBV10-3
TGTGCCTCCTTACGGGCAGAGGGCACAGATACGCAGTATTTT
CASLRAEGTDTQYF
>TRBJ2-1|NA|NA|TRBV10-2
TGCGCCAGCAGTGAGGTCAGAAATGAGCAGTTCTTC
CASSEVRNEQFF
>TRBJ2-7|NA|NA|TRBV6-5
TGTGCCAGCAGTTACTCCCAGGGGCCGACCTACGAGCAGTACTTC
CASSYSQGPTYEQYF
>TRBJ2-5|NA|TRBD2|TRBV5-1
TGCGCCAGCAGCCAAATAGCGGGGGAAGAGACCCAGTACTTC
CASSQIAGEETQYF
>TRBJ2-7|NA|NA|TRBV5-4
TGTGCCAGCAGCCCTGGGGTAGGGTCCTACGAGCAGTACTTC
CASSPGVGSYEQYF